A selection of T cell receptor beta chains follows, all from one sample in a study of blood T cell repertoires in COVID-19. TCRdb's table, derived via immunoSEQ multiplex PCR, lists solely in-frame clones and lacks some. The sample lists some 58,000 clones, 75% to 85% occurring once. What was sequenced was peripheral blood. Receptors originate from a man in his fifties or sixties with COVID-19, enrolled during active disease. Each CDR3 is given with its conserved first and last residue. Each record gives: V gene, D gene, J gene, CDR3 protein. The D gene is left open where the match is weak.

v_call: TRBV2; d_call: .; j_call: TRBJ2-7; cdr3_aa: CASSEQVYEQYF
v_call: TRBV7-9; d_call: .; j_call: TRBJ1-4; cdr3_aa: CASSLSWTAEKLFF
v_call: TRBV25-1; d_call: .; j_call: TRBJ2-5; cdr3_aa: CASSEYPRQYF
v_call: TRBV12-3/TRBV12-4; d_call: .; j_call: TRBJ2-2; cdr3_aa: CASTSFTGELFF
v_call: TRBV29-1; d_call: TRBD1; j_call: TRBJ1-2; cdr3_aa: CSVDSVTGGSGYTF
v_call: TRBV5-8; d_call: .; j_call: TRBJ1-4; cdr3_aa: CASSPVGGTNEKLFF
v_call: TRBV29-1; d_call: .; j_call: TRBJ2-1; cdr3_aa: CSVVRNEQFF
v_call: TRBV13; d_call: TRBD2; j_call: TRBJ2-5; cdr3_aa: CASSLRLAGEETQYF
v_call: TRBV29-1; d_call: .; j_call: TRBJ1-1; cdr3_aa: CSVPFGSENTEAFF
v_call: TRBV4-3; d_call: .; j_call: TRBJ2-7; cdr3_aa: CASSHGQAGKDEQYF
v_call: TRBV7-3; d_call: TRBD2; j_call: TRBJ2-1; cdr3_aa: CASSLRTSGGGPNEQFF
v_call: TRBV5-6; d_call: TRBD2; j_call: TRBJ2-7; cdr3_aa: CASSPPGTRGEQYF
v_call: TRBV5-6; d_call: .; j_call: TRBJ1-2; cdr3_aa: CASSLLWGGSNYGYTF
v_call: TRBV20-1; d_call: TRBD2; j_call: TRBJ2-1; cdr3_aa: CSASGSGRRLSYNEQFF
v_call: TRBV4-1; d_call: TRBD1; j_call: TRBJ1-1; cdr3_aa: CASSQLTGAKNTEAFF
v_call: TRBV5-4; d_call: TRBD2; j_call: TRBJ2-2; cdr3_aa: CASSFAGATGELFF
v_call: TRBV11-3; d_call: .; j_call: TRBJ2-7; cdr3_aa: CAPRELKWEQYF
v_call: TRBV6-5; d_call: .; j_call: TRBJ2-7; cdr3_aa: CASSYSRQGGYEQYF
v_call: TRBV12-3/TRBV12-4; d_call: .; j_call: TRBJ1-1; cdr3_aa: CASSLTVNTEAFF
v_call: TRBV24-1; d_call: .; j_call: TRBJ1-2; cdr3_aa: CATSEGPNYGYTF
v_call: TRBV5-1; d_call: .; j_call: TRBJ1-6; cdr3_aa: CASSLLRAGDNSPLHF
v_call: TRBV6-2/TRBV6-3; d_call: .; j_call: TRBJ2-7; cdr3_aa: CASSYPAGLAVYEQYF
v_call: TRBV6-5; d_call: TRBD2; j_call: TRBJ2-7; cdr3_aa: CASSRGLAGVYEQYF
v_call: TRBV4-2; d_call: .; j_call: TRBJ1-1; cdr3_aa: CASRVGQGMNTEAFF
v_call: TRBV3-1/TRBV3-2; d_call: .; j_call: TRBJ1-1; cdr3_aa: CASSKQENTEAFF
v_call: TRBV5-4; d_call: TRBD2; j_call: TRBJ2-7; cdr3_aa: CASSLGLADYEQYF
v_call: TRBV18; d_call: .; j_call: TRBJ1-1; cdr3_aa: CASSPQGGTEAFF
v_call: TRBV9; d_call: .; j_call: TRBJ1-6; cdr3_aa: CASSATVYNSPLHF
v_call: TRBV5-1; d_call: .; j_call: TRBJ1-1; cdr3_aa: CASSSTASLSTEAFF
v_call: TRBV4-2; d_call: TRBD1; j_call: TRBJ2-6; cdr3_aa: CASSQIGQDFFAGANVLTF
v_call: TRBV5-8; d_call: .; j_call: TRBJ1-2; cdr3_aa: CARAMEIGANYGYTF
v_call: TRBV5-1; d_call: .; j_call: TRBJ1-6; cdr3_aa: CASSLEGGRGSPLHF